Below are 26 T cell receptor beta chains sequenced from a single sample in a study of control samples from healthy donors and cancer patients. Assay: immunoSEQ multiplex PCR; the TCRdb copy retains only in-frame clones and omits some. Of about 160,000 clones listed, around 96% were seen once; the top ten hold more than 8%. Sequencing input: blood. Receptors originate from a middle-aged woman in good health.

V usage is TRBV10-1 and J usage is TRBJ2-5; D remains ambiguous. Germline V CDR1 and CDR2: WNHNN, SYGVQD (reference sequence). The CDR3 runs to 15 residues. Trimming stripped 3 bases from V and 5 bases from J, with 16 bases between. The CDR3 loop reads CASSDGPACDETQYF. The CDR3 DNA sequence: TGCGCCAGCAGTGATGGCCCCGCTTGCGACGAGACCCAGTACTTC.

The genes are TRBV5-1 and TRBJ2-3; D is perhaps TRBD2 (6 bases). The germline CDR1 and CDR2 sequences are SGHRS and YFSETQ. V shed 3 bases and J shed 2 bases, with 19 bases lying between them. The CDR3 is made up of 17 amino acids. CDR3 sequence reads: CASSSFFLRGLTDTQYF. DNA for the CDR3: TGCGCCAGCAGCTCCTTTTTCTTGCGGGGACTCACAGATACGCAGTATTTT.

The chain employs TRBV7-2 and TRBJ1-2, with TRBD1 matching 9 bases. The CDR3 has 15 amino acids. The trim removed 5 bases at V and 4 bases at J, leaving 8 bases unmatched. The germline V gene encodes CDR1 SGHTA and CDR2 FQGNSA. CDR3 in amino acids: CASSASGTGPYGYTF. The CDR3 region has the DNA TGTGCCAGCAGCGCATCCGGGACAGGGCCCTATGGCTACACCTTC. Complete variable domain (other parts from reference TRBV7-2 and TRBJ1-2): GAGVSQSPSNKVTEKGKDVELRCDPISGHTALYWYRQSLGQGLEFLIYFQGNSAPDKSGLPSDRFSAERTGGSVSTLTIQRTQQEDSAVYLCASSASGTGPYGYTFGSGTRLTVV.

This clone appeared once. V usage is TRBV6-5 and J usage is TRBJ2-1, with D perhaps matching TRBD1 (6 bases). This CDR3 spans 14 amino acids. Per germline, CDR1 MNHEY and CDR2 SVGAGI. The V end lost 10 bases, the J end lost 4 bases, and 17 bases lay between the germline ends. The chain's CDR3 is CATARSGVYNEQFF. The CDR3 bases are TGTGCCACCGCCCGGTCAGGGGTTTACAATGAGCAGTTCTTC.

The gene calls are TRBV18 and TRBJ2-7; D may correspond to TRBD1 or TRBD2 (6 bases each). CDR1 and CDR2 from the germline V gene are KGHSH and LQKENI. The germline V and J ends were trimmed by 3 bases and 0 bases, with 12 bases remaining between them. The CDR3 covers 15 residues. The CDR3 protein is CASSPSGASSYEQYF. The CDR3 region has the DNA TGTGCCAGCTCACCCTCGGGGGCGAGCTCCTACGAGCAGTACTTC.

The chain is built from TRBV6-5 and TRBJ1-2; TRBD1 agrees at 9 bases. The ends lost 2 bases at V and 3 bases at J; junction bases unmatched: 7. The CDR3 extends over 16 amino acids. The V gene's germline CDR1 is MNHEY and CDR2 SVGAGI. In nucleotides, the CDR3 is TGTGCCAGCAGTTACGGGACAGGGAGAATTGACTATGGCTACACCTTC. This sequence encodes CASSYGTGRIDYGYTF.

As DNA, the CDR3 is TGTGCCATCAAGGGTTGGCGGGAAACGACAGATACGCAGTATTTT. Its translation is CAIKGWRETTDTQYF. The chain carries TRBV10-3 and TRBJ2-3, with a possible D match to TRBD2 (6 bases). Germline values: CDR1 ENHRY, CDR2 SYGVKD. This CDR3 region has 15 residues. V lost 7 bases and J 3 bases, leaving 17 bases between the germline ends.

The CDR3 loop is CASLLGGGAGEQFF. The DNA of the CDR3 is TGTGCCAGCCTCCTTGGCGGGGGGGCCGGTGAGCAGTTCTTC. The chain recombines TRBV6-6 with TRBJ2-1; 9 bases match TRBD2. Germline trimming cut 8 bases from V and 9 bases from J; bases unmatched to any gene: 11. Germline lookup yields CDR1 MNHNY and CDR2 SVGAGI (reference sequence). CDR3 length: 14 residues.

DNA of the CDR3: TGTGCCAGCAGCAAACTACTGCCTTATACCTACGAGCAGTACTTC. Translation gives CASSKLLPYTYEQYF. The chain is built from TRBV21-1 and TRBJ2-7; TRBD2 is the table's D call, not checked against the DNA. TRBV21-1 is assigned pseudogene status. The CDR3 is 15 amino acids.

The rearrangement links TRBV2 to TRBJ1-1; D not resolved. The CDR3 loop spans 15 amino acids. Germline values: CDR1 SNHLY, CDR2 FYNNEI. The germline V and J ends were trimmed by 3 bases and 0 bases, with 11 bases remaining between them. The CDR3 spells CASSELGSMNTEAFF. The CDR3 region has the DNA TGTGCCAGCAGTGAGTTGGGATCAATGAACACTGAAGCTTTCTTT. Using reference TRBV2 and TRBJ1-1 for the parts outside the CDR3, the full variable domain is EPEVTQTPSHQVTQMGQEVILRCVPISNHLYFYWYRQILGQKVEFLVSFYNNEISEKSEIFDDQFSVERPDGSNFTLKIRSTKLEDSAMYFCASSELGSMNTEAFFGQGTRLTVV.

This chain links TRBV4-2 with TRBJ2-7, with D perhaps matching TRBD1 (6 bases). The germline CDR1 and CDR2 sequences are LGHNA and YNFKEQ. V lost 4 bases and J 2 bases, leaving 9 bases between the germline ends. The length of the CDR3 is 13 residues. The CDR3 region has the DNA TGTGCCAGCAGCCCGGGACACCCCTACGAGCAGTACTTC. This sequence encodes CASSPGHPYEQYF.

The chain recombines TRBV5-1 with TRBJ1-2; D is ambiguous. Trimming pared 1 base from V and 6 bases from J, leaving 10 bases between. This CDR3 has 13 amino acids. Germline CDR1 and CDR2: SGHRS and YFSETQ. The CDR3 spells CASSLSEADGYTF. The CDR3 DNA reads TGCGCCAGCAGCTTGTCAGAGGCGGATGGCTACACCTTC.

The chain is built from TRBV7-2 and TRBJ2-1, with TRBD1 as a possible D gene (5 bases). V lost 4 bases, J lost 2 bases, and 24 bases lay in between. CDR1 is SGHTA and CDR2 is FQGNSA in the germline V gene. The CDR3 covers 19 residues. For the CDR3, the DNA is TGTGCCAGCAGCTCCTCCCGTGGTGTAAGGGGCCCCCCCTACAATGAGCAGTTCTTC. Its protein is CASSSSRGVRGPPYNEQFF.

The V gene is TRBV9, the J gene TRBJ1-5; TRBD1 aligns across 9 bases. The germline CDR1 and CDR2 sequences are SGDLS and YYNGEE. The CDR3 loop spans 15 amino acids. The J segment lost 6 bases and the V segment lost 0 bases, leaving 4 bases of the junction unmatched. The CDR3 sequence: CASSVGDRVTQPQHF. The CDR3 nucleotides read TGTGCCAGCAGCGTAGGGGACAGGGTAACTCAGCCCCAGCATTTT. Full variable domain (outside the CDR3, taken from reference TRBV9 and TRBJ1-5): DSGVTQTPKHLITATGQRVTLRCSPRSGDLSVYWYQQSLDQGLQFLIQYYNGEERAKGNILERFSAQQFPDLHSELNLSSLELGDSALYFCASSVGDRVTQPQHFGDGTRLSIL.

The rearrangement joins TRBV30 to TRBJ1-6; maybe TRBD1 (5 bases). Germline V gene sequence: CDR1 GTSNPN, CDR2 SVGIG (reference sequence). V lost 0 bases, J lost 10 bases, and 13 bases lay in between. The CDR3 is made up of 14 amino acids. CDR3 residues: CAWSVRRDESPLHF. The DNA for the CDR3 is TGTGCCTGGAGTGTACGGAGGGACGAATCACCCCTCCACTTT.

The chain has TRBV28 and TRBJ1-2; D not certain. Trimming pared 5 bases from V and 11 bases from J, leaving 21 bases between. This CDR3 contains 14 residues. In germline, CDR1 is MDHEN, CDR2 SYDVKM. The CDR3 loop reads CASSAPFLGGEYTF. As DNA, the CDR3 is TGTGCCAGCAGTGCCCCCTTTTTAGGTGGCGAGTACACCTTC.

The chain has TRBV5-8 and TRBJ2-3; TRBD1 matches 10 bases. This CDR3 is 14 amino acids long. V dropped 2 bases and J dropped 5; count of bases not matched to a gene: 2. Per germline, CDR1 SGHTS and CDR2 YDEGEE. CDR3 region: CASSLGQGGDTQYF. The DNA for the CDR3 is TGTGCCAGCAGCTTAGGACAGGGGGGAGATACGCAGTATTTT.

The V call is TRBV3-1 (or the pseudogene TRBV3-2), the J call TRBJ2-1, with D unclear. V was trimmed by 0 bases and J by 1 base, leaving 7 bases between them. Germline assignment: CDR1 LGHDT and CDR2 YNNKEL (reference sequence). The CDR3 is made up of 15 amino acids. The CDR3 DNA reads TGTGCCAGCAGCCAAGAGATAGGGTCCTACAATGAGCAGTTCTTC. It codes for CASSQEIGSYNEQFF.

CDR3 loop: CASSHRGGGGNSPLHF. The CDR3 DNA follows: TGCGCCAGCAGCCATAGAGGCGGGGGAGGGAATTCACCCCTCCACTTT. The chain recombines TRBV4-3 with TRBJ1-6; D is possibly TRBD1 (5 bases). This CDR3 has 16 residues. Per the germline V gene, CDR1 is LGHNA and CDR2 is YSLEER. Trimming took 3 bases from V and 7 from J, leaving 16 bases between them.

The chain combines TRBV6-6 with TRBJ2-3; 8 bases align to TRBD1. V lost 2 bases, J lost 4 bases, and 5 bases stayed unmatched. From germline, CDR1 is MNHNY and CDR2 SVGAGI (reference sequence). This CDR3 comprises 15 residues. CDR3 loop: CASSYPKQGADTQYF. The CDR3 bases are TGTGCCAGCAGTTACCCCAAACAGGGGGCAGATACGCAGTATTTT.

This sequence joins TRBV2 and TRBJ1-5; possibly TRBD1 for D (5 bases). With 7 bases removed from V and 1 base from J, the gap between germline ends came to 8 bases. Germline values: CDR1 SNHLY, CDR2 FYNNEI. CDR3 length: 13 residues. Here the CDR3 DNA reads TGTGCCAGCAAGAAGGGGAGCAATCAGCCCCAGCATTTT. This encodes CASKKGSNQPQHF.

This clone was detected only once. Additional DNA sequences in this sample encode the identical CDR3. V is TRBV9 and J is TRBJ1-2; D uncertain. The CDR3 runs 13 residues. Looked up from germline, CDR1 is SGDLS and CDR2 is YYNGEE. V shed 0 bases and J shed 0 bases, with 3 bases lying between them. CDR3 DNA sequence: TGTGCCAGCAGCGTAGGGACTAACTATGGCTACACCTTC. Translated: CASSVGTNYGYTF.

In nucleotides, the CDR3 is TGTGCCAGTGGTCCACTAGCGGGAATAAACAATGAGCAGTTCTTC. Translation gives CASGPLAGINNEQFF. This sequence joins TRBV14 and TRBJ2-1; 10 nucleotides agree with TRBD2. This CDR3 is built from 15 residues. V lost 9 bases to trimming and J lost 5 bases; unmatched junction nucleotides: 10. Per the germline V gene, CDR1 is SGHDN and CDR2 is FVKESK.

The chain joins TRBV28 to TRBJ2-1; TRBD2 aligns across 9 bases. The CDR3 has 12 residues. Germline V gene data show CDR1 as MDHEN and CDR2 as SYDVKM. V lost 10 bases, J lost 9 bases, and 7 bases stayed unmatched. CDR3 nucleotide sequence: TGTGCCACCTTGGGACTAGCTGGTGAGCAGTTCTTC. Its protein product is CATLGLAGEQFF.

V usage is TRBV19 and J usage is TRBJ2-2; the D is unclear. The V gene lost 10 bases and the J gene lost 5 bases, with 14 bases spanning the gap. CDR1 and CDR2 from the germline V gene are LNHDA and SQIVND (reference sequence). The CDR3 spans 13 residues. In nucleotides, the CDR3 is TGTGCCACCATTACTCGGGTAACCGGGGAGCTGTTTTTT. Translated: CATITRVTGELFF.

This chain joins TRBV10-3 and TRBJ1-5, with D possibly matching TRBD1 (5 bases). This CDR3 contains 17 residues. The germline gives CDR1 ENHRY, CDR2 SYGVKD. The V and J ends lost 0 bases and 0 bases respectively, with 12 bases between them. The CDR3 DNA reads TGTGCCATCAGTGAGTCTCAGAGGGGCCCTAGCAATCAGCCCCAGCATTTT. It specifies CAISESQRGPSNQPQHF.